The 4 T cell receptor beta chains presented below share a single source sample, sequenced in a study of blood T cell repertoires in COVID-19. Sequenced by immunoSEQ multiplex PCR; TCRdb stores in-frame clones only, minus some. This table holds 200,000 to 250,000 clones, over 75% found once. Sequenced input: PBMCs or T cells enriched from blood (not recorded which). The receptors come from a woman aged 45-65 years with acute COVID-19.

This clone was seen only once. The CDR3 spells CAISWAGQETQYF. For the CDR3, the DNA is TGTGCCATCAGCTGGGCAGGGCAAGAGACCCAGTACTTC. This rearrangement joins TRBV10-3 to TRBJ2-5, with D tentatively TRBD1 (5 bases). Germline lookup yields CDR1 ENHRY and CDR2 SYGVKD. The CDR3 totals 13 residues. Trimming stripped 6 bases from V and 2 bases from J, with 10 bases between.

V usage is TRBV19 and J usage is TRBJ2-1; the match to TRBD1 covers 8 bases. Germline V gene sequence: CDR1 LNHDA, CDR2 SQIVND (reference sequence). The V gene end was trimmed by 3 bases and the J gene end by 5 bases; junction bases not matched to a gene: 6. CDR3 length: 15 residues. CDR3: CASSIRGQENNEQFF. The CDR3 DNA follows: TGTGCCAGTAGTATTAGGGGACAGGAAAACAATGAGCAGTTCTTC.

The V gene is TRBV7-9, the J gene TRBJ1-2; perhaps TRBD1 as D (5 bases). Germline lookup yields CDR1 SEHNR and CDR2 FQNEAQ (reference sequence). The CDR3 runs to 16 residues. V lost 1 base, J lost 6 bases, and 18 bases lay in between. The CDR3 DNA follows: TGTGCCAGCAGCTTAGAAGGGTTCAGGGCTTTCGATGGCTACACCTTC. As protein: CASSLEGFRAFDGYTF.

The chain couples TRBV4-1 to TRBJ2-3; 10 bases fit TRBD1. The trim removed 2 bases at V and 3 bases at J, leaving 5 bases unmatched. Germline V lookup: CDR1 MGHRA, CDR2 YSYEKL. The CDR3 length is 16 residues. In nucleotides, the CDR3 is TGCGCCAGCAGCCAAAAGGGGGGACAGGGGACAGATACGCAGTATTTT. This translates into CASSQKGGQGTDTQYF.